The 9 T cell receptor delta chains listed next were all sequenced from one sample in a study of gammadelta T cells in human blood. TCRdb re-processed the RT-PCR reads via CATT. The sample lists 1,500 to 2,000 delta-chain clones; more than 7% were seen once. The sample taken for sequencing was non-Vgamma9Vdelta2 gamma-delta T cells from infant blood. Receptors were obtained from a human donor.

This clone is termed medium-sized. The V call is TRDV1, the J call TRDJ1, with 8 nucleotides matching TRDD3. The CDR3 length is 16 residues. The germline CDR1 and CDR2 sequences are TSWWSYY and QGS. Trimming at V came to 4 bases and at J to 8 bases, leaving 15 bases not matched to a gene. In DNA, the CDR3 is TGTGCTCTTGGGGCCCCCCGACCCATGGGGGATGTAAAACTCATCTTT. It specifies CALGAPRPMGDVKLIF.

The V gene is TRDV1, the J gene TRDJ1; TRDD3 aligns across 8 bases. The CDR3 totals 20 residues. Germline V CDR1 and CDR2: TSWWSYY, QGS. Unmatched junction bases numbered 15, after V lost 0 bases and J lost 0 bases. CDR3 nucleotides: TGTGCTCTTGGGGAACTAGTATTAGGTTCTGGGGGACCGTACACCGATAAACTCATCTTT. It encodes CALGELVLGSGGPYTDKLIF.

The rearrangement links TRAV38-2/DV8 to TRDJ1; 10 positions agree with TRDD3. V lost 0 bases and J lost 3; bases outside the gene matches: 11. This CDR3 spans 18 amino acids. Germline lookup yields CDR1 TSESDYY and CDR2 QEAYKQQN. The CDR3 DNA reads as TGTGCTTATAGGAGCGCCGTACGAAGGGGGATACGCTCCGATAAACTCATCTTT. Its protein is CAYRSAVRRGIRSDKLIF.

This clone is medium-sized (0.01 to 0.1%) by share. Different DNA sequences within this sample yield the same CDR3. This chain joins TRDV1 and TRDJ1; 9 bases match TRDD3. Per the germline V gene, CDR1 is TSWWSYY and CDR2 is QGS. Trimming cost V 9 bases and J 0 bases; bases outside gene matches: 17. The CDR3 sequence is 18 residues long. CDR3 DNA: TGTGCTCTGACCATTCTACGTACTGGGGGACCGTACACCGATAAACTCATCTTT. It specifies CALTILRTGGPYTDKLIF.

As to this clone: A much bigger clone sits one base away, suggesting this may be a read error. The V call is TRDV1, the J call TRDJ1; 11 nucleotides align to TRDD3. The length of the CDR3 is 21 residues. Trimming at V came to 3 bases and at J to 4 bases, leaving 22 bases not matched to a gene. The germline V gene has CDR1 TSWWSYY and CDR2 QGS. This CDR3 is CALGEPCPVDGGYALFDKLIF. CDR3 nucleotide sequence: TGTGCTCTTGGGGAGCCTTGCCCGGTCGATGGGGGATACGCCTTGTTCGATAAACTCATCTTT.

This clone is medium-sized within its sample. The chain joins TRDV1 to TRDJ3, with D perhaps matching TRDD2 (5 bases). Trimming took 4 bases from V and 0 from J, leaving 25 bases between them. The germline CDR1 and CDR2 sequences are TSWWSYY and QGS. This CDR3 is 22 amino acids long. Here the CDR3 DNA reads TGTGCTCTTGGGGCGGGCCTACCCGGGTTTACTAAGGGCTCCTGGGACACCCGACAGATGTTTTTC. Translation: CALGAGLPGFTKGSWDTRQMFF.

Comments on this clone: A much larger clone lies a single base off, so this may be a read error. V is TRDV1 and J is TRDJ1, with 13 nucleotides matching TRDD3. Germline CDR1 reads TSWWSYY; CDR2 reads QGS. CDR3 length: 26 amino acids. The ends lost 5 bases at V and 2 bases at J; junction bases unmatched: 35. The CDR3 bases are TGTGCTCTTGGGCCGCCCCAACCACACGGCCCACTGGGGGATACGTGTATGTTTGGGAAAACCGATAAACTCATCTTT. Translated: CALGPPQPHGPLGDTCMFGKTDKLIF.

This clone is termed medium-sized. The V gene is TRDV1, the J gene TRDJ1, with 10 bases that match TRDD3. The J segment lost 3 bases and the V segment lost 5 bases, leaving 18 bases of the junction unmatched. The germline gives CDR1 TSWWSYY, CDR2 QGS. This CDR3 is 19 amino acids long. The CDR3 region has the DNA TGTGCTCTTGGGACGACCTCGTTACTGGGGGATTGTGTGGCCGATAAACTCATCTTT. This gives the protein CALGTTSLLGDCVADKLIF.

By sample fraction, this clone is large. Other DNA sequences in the sample encode the same CDR3. This chain connects TRDV1 to TRDJ1; 11 nucleotides match TRDD3. The CDR3 length is 26 residues. Germline CDR1 and CDR2: TSWWSYY and QGS. Losses at the gene ends were 4 bases for V and 0 bases for J; bases not matched to a gene: 34. As DNA, the CDR3 is TGTGCTCTTGGGGGAATTCGGCTTTTCTACGTACGGGAATGGGGGATACGCATGGTCGACACCGATAAACTCATCTTT. Translation: CALGGIRLFYVREWGIRMVDTDKLIF.